One and the same sample provided the 23 T cell receptor beta chains below, sequenced in a study of cytomegalovirus exposure and HLA in healthy donors. Data came from immunoSEQ multiplex PCR; TCRdb stores just in-frame clones and leaves some out. The table lists 80,000 or so clones, roughly 96% of them singletons, with 0.55% to 0.75% in the top ten. Sequencing used PBMCs. The receptor set was obtained from a woman between 18 and 30 years old in good health and CMV-seronegative.

The V call is TRBV20-1, the J call TRBJ2-2; no clear D gene. Trimming took off 4 bases at V and 5 bases at J, with 5 bases between the two ends. CDR1 and CDR2 (germline): DFQATT, SNEGSKA (reference sequence). The length of the CDR3 is 11 residues. This CDR3 is CSATRTGELFF. The CDR3 region has the DNA TGCAGTGCTACGCGAACCGGGGAGCTGTTTTTT.

The gene calls are TRBV27 and TRBJ2-2, with 7 bases identical to TRBD1. This CDR3 has 17 amino acids. Germline V gene sequence: CDR1 MNHEY, CDR2 SMNVEV (reference sequence). With V trimmed by 6 bases and J by 6 bases, 16 bases remained unmatched. CDR3 bases: TGTGCCAGCAGCAAGTTTGCCCGGGACAGTGAGGCCGGGGAGCTGTTTTTT. Its protein product is CASSKFARDSEAGELFF.

The chain is built from TRBV2 and TRBJ1-1; D is ambiguous. Per germline, CDR1 SNHLY and CDR2 FYNNEI. CDR3 length: 14 amino acids. Between the trimmed V and J ends, which lost 6 bases and 0 bases, there was a span of 11 bases. CDR3 nucleotide sequence: TGTGCCAGCAGGCCCCCGGGAATGAACACTGAAGCTTTCTTT. Its translation: CASRPPGMNTEAFF.

The genes are TRBV4-3 and TRBJ1-2; 9 bases align to TRBD1. J gave up 6 bases and V 4 bases, and 9 bases lay outside the gene matches. CDR3 length equals 15 residues. The germline CDR1 and CDR2 sequences are LGHNA and YSLEER. The CDR3, as DNA: TGCGCCAGCAGCCGGGTAGGTGACAGGGGGAATGGCTACACCTTC. Its translation: CASSRVGDRGNGYTF.

The CDR3 DNA follows: TGTGCCACTAACCAGCGGGGGGGCGGGTACAATGAGCAGTTCTTC. It specifies CATNQRGGGYNEQFF. The V gene is TRBV7-2, the J gene TRBJ2-1, with 10 bases that match TRBD2. This CDR3 spans 15 amino acids. Germline trimming cut 10 bases from V and 4 bases from J; bases unmatched to any gene: 10. CDR1 is SGHTA, CDR2 FQGNSA, per germline.

The rearrangement links TRBV6-4 to TRBJ2-2, with D possibly matching TRBD1 (6 bases). CDR1 MRHNA and CDR2 SNTAGT come from the germline V gene. The CDR3 sequence is 15 residues long. V gave up 2 bases and J gave up 1 base, with 8 bases separating them. The CDR3 bases are TGTGCCAGCAGTGACGGGGGCGAGAACACCGGGGAGCTGTTTTTT. Encoded protein: CASSDGGENTGELFF.

CDR3: CASSQPLAVQETQYF. The DNA for the CDR3 is TGCGCCAGCAGCCAGCCCCTAGCGGTTCAAGAGACCCAGTACTTC. V and J are TRBV4-1 and TRBJ2-5; 7 bases line up with TRBD2. This CDR3 comprises 15 residues. Per germline, CDR1 MGHRA and CDR2 YSYEKL. V was clipped by 3 bases and J by 2 bases; unmatched bases: 6.

As for this clone: Other DNA sequences in the same sample also yield this CDR3. The rearrangement joins TRBV10-3 to TRBJ2-5, with 13 positions matching TRBD2. With 2 bases clipped from V and 1 base from J, the junction kept 1 base outside the gene matches. CDR3 length equals 16 residues. Germline V lookup: CDR1 ENHRY, CDR2 SYGVKD. CDR3 region: CAISEGLAGVQETQYF. The CDR3 DNA sequence: TGTGCCATCAGTGAGGGACTAGCGGGGGTCCAAGAGACCCAGTACTTC.

The rearrangement uses TRBV18 and TRBJ2-5; 10 nucleotides match TRBD1. Germline values: CDR1 KGHSH, CDR2 LQKENI. Unmatched junction bases numbered 7, after V lost 4 bases and J lost 2 bases. The CDR3 runs to 16 residues. The CDR3 is CASSLRQGAWQETQYF. CDR3 sequence (DNA): TGTGCCAGCTCACTCCGACAGGGGGCTTGGCAAGAGACCCAGTACTTC.

This chain joins TRBV10-3 and TRBJ2-7; D call uncertain. Germline V lookup: CDR1 ENHRY, CDR2 SYGVKD. Between the trimmed V and J ends, which lost 10 bases and 3 bases, there was a span of 16 bases. This CDR3 spans 13 amino acids. CDR3 region: CATAAPTHYEQYF. DNA of the CDR3: TGTGCCACTGCGGCCCCAACCCACTACGAGCAGTACTTC.

The chain's CDR3 is CASSRYGQMAGELFF. The CDR3 DNA follows: TGCGCCAGCAGCCGTTATGGACAGATGGCCGGGGAGCTGTTTTTT. The chain uses TRBV5-1 and TRBJ2-2; D might be TRBD1 (6 bases). Germline assignment: CDR1 SGHRS and CDR2 YFSETQ. Trimming left V 4 bases short and J 6 bases short, with 16 bases between. CDR3 size: 15 residues.

The gene calls are TRBV18 and TRBJ2-7; maybe TRBD1 (5 bases). CDR1 and CDR2 from the germline V gene are KGHSH and LQKENI. This CDR3 region has 14 residues. With 1 base removed from V and 3 bases from J, the gap between germline ends came to 10 bases. The DNA for the CDR3 is TGTGCCAGCTCACCACGGACCGACAGCTACGAGCAGTACTTC. It specifies CASSPRTDSYEQYF.

The chain uses TRBV25-1 and TRBJ2-1, with 9 bases that match TRBD2. Germline-derived CDR1 and CDR2 are MGHDK and SYGVNS. V gave up 11 bases and J gave up 0 bases; unmatched junction bases: 11. The CDR3 loop spans 16 amino acids. In DNA, the CDR3 is TGTGCCTCTCCCCCGGCGACTAGCGGCTCCTACAATGAGCAGTTCTTC. Amino acids: CASPPATSGSYNEQFF. Full variable domain (rest looked up from reference TRBV25-1 and TRBJ2-1): EADIYQTPRYLVIGTGKKITLECSQTMGHDKMYWYQQDPGMELHLIHYSYGVNSTEKGDLSSESTVSRIRTEHFPLTLESARPSHTSQYLCASPPATSGSYNEQFFGPGTRLTVL.

The J gene is TRBJ2-1, the V gene TRBV29-1, with 14 bases fitting TRBD2. V trimming: 6 bases; J trimming: 1 base; junction bases outside the gene matches: 8. Germline V lookup: CDR1 SQVTM, CDR2 ANQGSEA. The CDR3 runs 17 residues. The CDR3: CSVAGTSGSRSYNEQFF. CDR3 nucleotides: TGCAGCGTCGCCGGGACTAGCGGGAGTCGGTCCTACAATGAGCAGTTCTTC.

The V and J genes are TRBV7-2 and TRBJ1-5; a possible D gene is TRBD1 (5 bases). The CDR3 extends over 16 amino acids. The germline V gene encodes CDR1 SGHTA and CDR2 FQGNSA. The V and J ends lost 1 base and 3 bases respectively, with 13 bases between them. The CDR3: CASSLVGRVDNQPQHF. CDR3 in DNA: TGTGCCAGCAGCTTAGTTGGCAGGGTGGACAATCAGCCCCAGCATTTT. The variable domain in full, with the rest retrieved from reference TRBV7-2 and TRBJ1-5, is GAGVSQSPSNKVTEKGKDVELRCDPISGHTALYWYRQSLGQGLEFLIYFQGNSAPDKSGLPSDRFSAERTGGSVSTLTIQRTQQEDSAVYLCASSLVGRVDNQPQHFGDGTRLSIL.

This chain links TRBV7-8 with TRBJ2-2, with D possibly TRBD2 on 6 matching bases. V shed 0 bases and J shed 6 bases, with 8 bases lying between them. The CDR3 totals 14 residues. Per germline, CDR1 SGHVS and CDR2 FQNEAQ. The CDR3 bases are TGTGCCAGCAGCTTAGCGGCGGGATCCGGGGAGCTGTTTTTT. As protein: CASSLAAGSGELFF. Drawing the rest from reference TRBV7-8 and TRBJ2-2, the complete variable domain is GAGVSQSPRYKVAKRGQDVALRCDPISGHVSLFWYQQALGQGPEFLTYFQNEAQLDKSGLPSDRFFAERPEGSVSTLKIQRTQQEDSAVYLCASSLAAGSGELFFGEGSRLTVL.

This chain uses TRBV7-9 with TRBJ2-7; TRBD1 matches 9 bases. Germline CDR1 and CDR2: SEHNR and FQNEAQ (reference sequence). The CDR3 runs 15 residues. Germline trimming cut 1 base from V and 2 bases from J; bases unmatched to any gene: 3. The CDR3 sequence is CASSLVGTGTYEQYF. In DNA form, the CDR3 reads TGTGCCAGCAGCTTAGTAGGGACAGGGACCTACGAGCAGTACTTC.

V and J are TRBV4-1 and TRBJ1-6, with D hard to call. Per the germline V gene, CDR1 is MGHRA and CDR2 is YSYEKL. The CDR3 has 13 residues. V lost 5 bases to trimming and J lost 7 bases, with 9 bases between them. DNA of the CDR3: TGCGCCAGCAGCGTCCCAGGAAATTCACCCCTCCACTTT. Translating gives CASSVPGNSPLHF.

The chain employs TRBV4-1 and TRBJ2-3; TRBD1 agrees at 7 bases. Unmatched junction bases numbered 12, after V lost 0 bases and J lost 0 bases. Germline CDR1 reads MGHRA; CDR2 reads YSYEKL. This CDR3 comprises 19 residues. The CDR3 DNA reads as TGCGCCAGCAGCCAAGATAGAACTACAGGGGTTCTCAGCACAGATACGCAGTATTTT. This translates into CASSQDRTTGVLSTDTQYF.

The chain joins TRBV4-3 to TRBJ1-4; D is uncertain. CDR1 and CDR2 from the germline V gene are LGHNA and YSLEER. There are 18 residues in the CDR3. V gave up 0 bases and J gave up 0 bases, with 14 bases separating them. The CDR3 spells CASSQDRPSGSTNEKLFF. The CDR3 DNA reads as TGCGCCAGCAGCCAAGATCGGCCCTCAGGTTCAACTAATGAAAAACTGTTTTTT.

A single count supports this clone. The chain recombines TRBV7-2 with TRBJ1-2, with D perhaps TRBD1 (6 bases). V lost 1 base and J 8 bases, leaving 14 bases between the germline ends. Germline CDR1 reads SGHTA; CDR2 reads FQGNSA. The CDR3 runs to 14 residues. The CDR3 protein is CASSLDGQTGGYTF. DNA of the CDR3: TGTGCCAGCAGCTTAGATGGACAGACGGGGGGCTACACCTTC.

The V and J genes are TRBV7-6 and TRBJ2-5; 12 positions match TRBD2. The junction had 5 bases not matched to a gene; V was cut back by 5 bases and J by 1 base. The CDR3 runs to 16 residues. Per germline, CDR1 SGHVS and CDR2 FNYEAQ. The CDR3 bases are TGTGCCAGCAGCCGGGGACTAGCGGGTTCCCAAGAGACCCAGTACTTC. The encoded protein is CASSRGLAGSQETQYF. Drawing the rest from reference TRBV7-6 and TRBJ2-5, the complete variable domain is GAGVSQSPRYKVTKRGQDVALRCDPISGHVSLYWYRQALGQGPEFLTYFNYEAQQDKSGLPNDRFSAERPEGSISTLTIQRTEQRDSAMYRCASSRGLAGSQETQYFGPGTRLLVL.

The gene calls are TRBV13 and TRBJ2-2, with D tentatively TRBD2 (7 bases). CDR1 is PRHDT and CDR2 is FYEKMQ in the germline V gene (reference sequence). V lost 6 bases and J 6 bases, leaving 14 bases between the germline ends. The CDR3 spans 14 residues. CDR3 coding DNA: TGTGCCAGCAGGGTACGGGGGGCCCCCGGGGAGCTGTTTTTT. This encodes CASRVRGAPGELFF.